This T cell receptor (beta chain) was found in a study of Graves' ophthalmopathy and Graves' hyperthyroidism. In the study overall: Stable hyperthyroidism meant no progression to ophthalmopathy within 18 months of follow-up.

Findings and caveats of the study: In blood, most expanded thyroid clonotypes above 0.001 frequency were also detected. A model built from 13 signatures distinguished ophthalmopathy from stable hyperthyroidism with approximately 88% sensitivity and about 81% specificity.

RNA transcripts served as template for amplifying TCR beta CDR3 sequences. HTBI primers served in a first-round RT-PCR, which a second-round multiplex PCR followed. Each CDR3 protein is one row after TCRdb ran MiXCR on the multiplex PCR reads. Of over a million distinct CDR3 sequences in the sample, about 40% were seen once. This CDR3 is 9 amino acids long. The germline V gene encodes CDR1 SQVTM and CDR2 ANQGSEA. This clonotype has at least ten counts. The antigen is not known. Patients were excluded if they had other autoimmune diseases or uncontrolled infections, and likewise if pregnancy or lactation applied.

The chain recombines TRBV29-1 with TRBJ1-1; no definite D call. The origin of this receptor is an adult man with Graves' hyperthyroidism. Sequenced sample: peripheral blood or thyroid tissue (not recorded which). CDR3: CTVGSGAFF. DNA for the CDR3: TGCACTGTAGGTTCTGGAGCTTTCTTT.